The rows below give T cell receptor beta chains drawn from one sample of a study of blood T cell repertoires in COVID-19. The repertoire was sequenced with immunoSEQ multiplex PCR; TCRdb's copy has only in-frame clones and lacks some. This sample yields nearly 25,000 clones, of which about 70% are seen a single time; 6.5% belongs to the top ten. Sequencing was performed on peripheral blood. These receptors originate from a man over 45 with COVID-19, enrolled during active disease. Both conserved end residues are trimmed from each CDR3. For some rows the clone size is stated as once, few or many, or as a class when expanded; others skip it.

j_gene,v_gene,abundance,CDR3aa
TRBJ2-3,TRBV5-1,-,ASSLALGLELYTQY
TRBJ1-4,TRBV7-9,-,ASSPDSREKLF
TRBJ2-3,TRBV7-2,-,ASSLDRESTDTQY
TRBJ1-1,TRBV6-5,-,ASSLAGGGNTEAF
TRBJ1-3,TRBV12-5,-,ASTLSGNTIY
TRBJ2-7,TRBV11-2,-,ASSLGRQGYEQY
TRBJ1-4,TRBV6-5,-,ASSYERGRPMF
TRBJ2-5,TRBV7-2,few,ASSFGSRGTQY
TRBJ1-2,TRBV5-6,-,ASSLDGGGYGYT
TRBJ1-5,TRBV3-1/TRBV3-2,-,ASSPKEGQPQH
TRBJ2-3,TRBV5-5,-,ASSLRLAPDTQY
TRBJ2-1,TRBV4-2,-,ASSQVTSGSHEQF
TRBJ1-1,TRBV11-2,few,ASSLEWGQMNTEAF
TRBJ2-3,TRBV3-1/TRBV3-2,-,ASSQGTSESTDTQY
TRBJ2-5,TRBV6-1,-,ASSDRARETQY
TRBJ2-1,TRBV2,-,ASRSKALTGGTLGGLGNEQF
TRBJ1-1,TRBV28,-,ASSRVNTEAF
TRBJ1-1,TRBV5-1,few,ASSLNSGTRGRGAF
TRBJ1-5,TRBV7-2,-,ASSSIGTNQPQH
TRBJ2-2,TRBV14,-,ASSLYRAGELF
TRBJ2-5,TRBV19,-,ASSMRQGETQY
TRBJ2-3,TRBV11-2,few,ASSLGRAGPPFTDTQY
TRBJ1-4,TRBV5-1,-,ASSLGAQGTNEKLF
TRBJ1-1,TRBV4-2,once,ASSQEGATTEAF